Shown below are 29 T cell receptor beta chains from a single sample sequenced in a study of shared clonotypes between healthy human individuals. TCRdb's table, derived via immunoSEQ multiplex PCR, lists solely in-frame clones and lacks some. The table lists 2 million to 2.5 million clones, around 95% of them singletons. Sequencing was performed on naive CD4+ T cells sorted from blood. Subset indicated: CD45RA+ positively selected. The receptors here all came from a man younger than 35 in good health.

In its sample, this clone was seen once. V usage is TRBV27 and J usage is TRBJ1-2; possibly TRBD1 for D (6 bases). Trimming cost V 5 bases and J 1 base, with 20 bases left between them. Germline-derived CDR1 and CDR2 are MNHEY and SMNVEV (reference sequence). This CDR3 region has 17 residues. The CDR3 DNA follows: TGTGCCAGCAGTCCCAAGGGGGGAGGACAGCTTAACTATGGCTACACCTTC. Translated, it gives CASSPKGGGQLNYGYTF.

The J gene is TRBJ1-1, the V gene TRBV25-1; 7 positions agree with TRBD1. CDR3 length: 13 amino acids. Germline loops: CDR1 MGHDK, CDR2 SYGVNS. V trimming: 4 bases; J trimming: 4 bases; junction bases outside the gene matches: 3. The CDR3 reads CASSGQGVTEAFF. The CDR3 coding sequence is TGTGCCAGCAGTGGTCAGGGGGTCACTGAAGCTTTCTTT.

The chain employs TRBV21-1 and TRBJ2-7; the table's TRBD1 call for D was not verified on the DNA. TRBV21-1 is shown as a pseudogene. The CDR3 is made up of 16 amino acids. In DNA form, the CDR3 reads TGTGCCAGCAGCAACAAATGGGGCGGTAGGGCCTACGAGCAGTACTTC. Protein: CASSNKWGGRAYEQYF.

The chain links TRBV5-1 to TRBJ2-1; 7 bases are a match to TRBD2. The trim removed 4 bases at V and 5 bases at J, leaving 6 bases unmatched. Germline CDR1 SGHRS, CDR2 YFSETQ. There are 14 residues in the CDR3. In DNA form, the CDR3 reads TGCGCCAGCAGCATTCAGCGGGGAAACAATGAGCAGTTCTTC. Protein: CASSIQRGNNEQFF.

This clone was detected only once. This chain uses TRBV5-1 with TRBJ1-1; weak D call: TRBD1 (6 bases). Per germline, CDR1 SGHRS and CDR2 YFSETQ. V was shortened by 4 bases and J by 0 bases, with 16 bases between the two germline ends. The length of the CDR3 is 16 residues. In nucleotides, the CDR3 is TGCGCCAGCAGCATAGGACAGATGGGGATGAACACTGAAGCTTTCTTT. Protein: CASSIGQMGMNTEAFF.

The CDR3 region is CAWSPPWGARFEAFF. The CDR3 nucleotides are TGTGCCTGGAGTCCCCCATGGGGGGCCCGCTTTGAAGCTTTCTTT. The rearrangement links TRBV30 to TRBJ1-1; possible D gene TRBD1, 6 bases. Trimming removed 2 bases at V and 7 bases at J, with 20 bases between. Germline V gene data show CDR1 as GTSNPN and CDR2 as SVGIG (reference sequence). The CDR3 spans 15 residues.

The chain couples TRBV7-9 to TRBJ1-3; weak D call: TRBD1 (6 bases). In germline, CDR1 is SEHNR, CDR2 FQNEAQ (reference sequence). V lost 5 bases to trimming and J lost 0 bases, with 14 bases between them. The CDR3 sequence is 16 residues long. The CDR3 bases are TGTGCCAGCAGCCTAAGACAGGATTACTCTGGAAACACCATATATTTT. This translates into CASSLRQDYSGNTIYF.

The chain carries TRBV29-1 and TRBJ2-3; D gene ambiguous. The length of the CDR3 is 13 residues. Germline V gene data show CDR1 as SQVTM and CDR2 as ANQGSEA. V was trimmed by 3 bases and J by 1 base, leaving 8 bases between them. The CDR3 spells CSVEVRRTDTQYF. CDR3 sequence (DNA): TGCAGCGTTGAGGTCAGGCGCACAGATACGCAGTATTTT.

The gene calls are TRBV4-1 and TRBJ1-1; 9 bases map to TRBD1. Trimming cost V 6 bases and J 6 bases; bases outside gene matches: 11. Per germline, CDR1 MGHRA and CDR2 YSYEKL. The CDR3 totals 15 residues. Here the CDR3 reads CASSLGTGKVSEAFF. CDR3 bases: TGCGCCAGCAGTCTTGGGACAGGGAAGGTTTCTGAAGCTTTCTTT.

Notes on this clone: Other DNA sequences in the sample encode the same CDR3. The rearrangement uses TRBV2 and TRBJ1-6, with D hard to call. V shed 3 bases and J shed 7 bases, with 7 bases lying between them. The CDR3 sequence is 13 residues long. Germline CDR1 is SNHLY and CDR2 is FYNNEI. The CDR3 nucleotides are TGTGCCAGCAGTGAGGAGGGAAATTCACCCCTCCACTTT. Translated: CASSEEGNSPLHF. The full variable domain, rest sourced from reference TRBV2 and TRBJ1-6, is EPEVTQTPSHQVTQMGQEVILRCVPISNHLYFYWYRQILGQKVEFLVSFYNNEISEKSEIFDDQFSVERPDGSNFTLKIRSTKLEDSAMYFCASSEEGNSPLHFGNGTRLTVT.

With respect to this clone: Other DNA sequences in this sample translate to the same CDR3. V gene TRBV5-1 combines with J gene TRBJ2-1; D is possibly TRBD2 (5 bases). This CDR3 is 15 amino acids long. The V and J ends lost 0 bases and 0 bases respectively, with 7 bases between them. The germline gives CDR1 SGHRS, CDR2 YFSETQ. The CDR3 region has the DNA TGCGCCAGCAGCTTGGGGGAGAGCTCCTACAATGAGCAGTTCTTC. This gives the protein CASSLGESSYNEQFF.

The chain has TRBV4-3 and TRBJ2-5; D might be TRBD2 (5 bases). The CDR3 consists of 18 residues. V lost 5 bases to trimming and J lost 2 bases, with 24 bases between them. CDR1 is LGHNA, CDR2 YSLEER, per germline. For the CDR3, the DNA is TGCGCCAGCAGCTGCATGGGTGAGGGTACGGGCCTACAAGAGACCCAGTACTTC. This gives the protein CASSCMGEGTGLQETQYF.

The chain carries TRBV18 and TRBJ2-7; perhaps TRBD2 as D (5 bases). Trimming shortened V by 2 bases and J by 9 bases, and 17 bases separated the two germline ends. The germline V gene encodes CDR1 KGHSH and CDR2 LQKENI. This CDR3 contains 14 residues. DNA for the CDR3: TGTGCCAGCTCACCATCCGGGCCCCCGGCGGGGCAGTACTTC. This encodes CASSPSGPPAGQYF.

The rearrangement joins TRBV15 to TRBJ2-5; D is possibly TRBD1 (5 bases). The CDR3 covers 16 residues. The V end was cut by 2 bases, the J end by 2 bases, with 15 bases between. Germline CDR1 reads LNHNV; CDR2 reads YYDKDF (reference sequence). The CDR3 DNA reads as TGTGCCACCAGCAGATACGCAGTGGGGCCACAAGAGACCCAGTACTTC. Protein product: CATSRYAVGPQETQYF.

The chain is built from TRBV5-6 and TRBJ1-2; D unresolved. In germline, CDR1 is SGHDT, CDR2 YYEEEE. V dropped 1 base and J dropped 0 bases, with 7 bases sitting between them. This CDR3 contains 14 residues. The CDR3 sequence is CASSLRGSNYGYTF. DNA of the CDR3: TGTGCCAGCAGCTTGAGAGGGTCTAACTATGGCTACACCTTC.

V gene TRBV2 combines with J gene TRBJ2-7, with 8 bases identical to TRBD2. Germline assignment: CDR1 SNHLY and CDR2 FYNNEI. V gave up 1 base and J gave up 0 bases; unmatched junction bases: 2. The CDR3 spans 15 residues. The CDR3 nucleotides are TGTGCCAGCAGTGAAGTTAGCGGGGACTCCTACGAGCAGTACTTC. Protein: CASSEVSGDSYEQYF.

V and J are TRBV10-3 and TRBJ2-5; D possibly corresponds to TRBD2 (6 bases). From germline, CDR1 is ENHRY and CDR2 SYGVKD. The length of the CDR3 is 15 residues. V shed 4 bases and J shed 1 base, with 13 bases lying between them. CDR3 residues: CAISAGVGSQETQYF. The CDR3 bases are TGTGCCATCAGTGCGGGAGTGGGGAGCCAAGAGACCCAGTACTTC.

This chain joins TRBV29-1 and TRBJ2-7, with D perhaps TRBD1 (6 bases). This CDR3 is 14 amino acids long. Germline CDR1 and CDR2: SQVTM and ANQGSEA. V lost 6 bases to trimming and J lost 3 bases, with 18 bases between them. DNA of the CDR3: TGCAGCGTCACCGGAGCAGGGACAAGCTACGAGCAGTACTTC. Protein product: CSVTGAGTSYEQYF.

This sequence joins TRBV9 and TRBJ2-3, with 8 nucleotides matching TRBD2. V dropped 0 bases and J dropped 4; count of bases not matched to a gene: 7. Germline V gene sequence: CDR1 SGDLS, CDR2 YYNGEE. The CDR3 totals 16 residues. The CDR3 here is CASSVGASGLSDTQYF. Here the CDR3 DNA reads TGTGCCAGCAGCGTAGGGGCTAGCGGGTTGTCAGATACGCAGTATTTT.

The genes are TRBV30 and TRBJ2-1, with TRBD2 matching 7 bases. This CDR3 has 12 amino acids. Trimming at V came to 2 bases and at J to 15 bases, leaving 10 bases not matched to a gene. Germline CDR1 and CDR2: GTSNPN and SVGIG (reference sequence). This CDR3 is CAWSSPGGVWFF. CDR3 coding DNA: TGTGCCTGGAGTTCGCCGGGGGGAGTGTGGTTCTTC.

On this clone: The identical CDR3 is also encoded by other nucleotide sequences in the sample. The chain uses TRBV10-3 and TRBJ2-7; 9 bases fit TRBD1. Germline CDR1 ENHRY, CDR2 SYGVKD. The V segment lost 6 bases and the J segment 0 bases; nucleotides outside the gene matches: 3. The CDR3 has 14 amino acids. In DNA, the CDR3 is TGTGCCATCAGGGGACAGGGAGGCTCCTACGAGCAGTACTTC. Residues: CAIRGQGGSYEQYF.

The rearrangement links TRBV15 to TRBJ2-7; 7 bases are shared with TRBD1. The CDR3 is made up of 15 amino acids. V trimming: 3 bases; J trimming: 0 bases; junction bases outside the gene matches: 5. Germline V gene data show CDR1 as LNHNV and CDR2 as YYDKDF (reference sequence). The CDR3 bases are TGTGCCACCAGCAGTTCCCGGGACAGCTCCTACGAGCAGTACTTC. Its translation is CATSSSRDSSYEQYF.

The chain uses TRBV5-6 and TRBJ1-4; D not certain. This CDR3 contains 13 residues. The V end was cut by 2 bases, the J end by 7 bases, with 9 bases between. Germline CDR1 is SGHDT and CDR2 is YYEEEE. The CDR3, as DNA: TGTGCCAGCAGCTTTTTCGAGAGTGAAAAACTGTTTTTT. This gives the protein CASSFFESEKLFF.

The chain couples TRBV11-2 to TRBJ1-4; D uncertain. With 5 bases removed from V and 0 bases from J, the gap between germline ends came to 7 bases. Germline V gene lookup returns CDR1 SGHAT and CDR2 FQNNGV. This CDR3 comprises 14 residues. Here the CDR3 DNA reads TGTGCCAGCAGCCATGGTCCAACTAATGAAAAACTGTTTTTT. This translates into CASSHGPTNEKLFF.

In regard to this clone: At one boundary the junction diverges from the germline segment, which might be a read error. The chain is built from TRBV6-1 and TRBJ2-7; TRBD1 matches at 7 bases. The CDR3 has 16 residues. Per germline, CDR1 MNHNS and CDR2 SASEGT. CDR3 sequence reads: CASREVTLGTAYEQYF. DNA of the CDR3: TGTGCCAGCAGAGAAGTGACTCTGGGGACAGCCTACGAGCAGTACTTC.

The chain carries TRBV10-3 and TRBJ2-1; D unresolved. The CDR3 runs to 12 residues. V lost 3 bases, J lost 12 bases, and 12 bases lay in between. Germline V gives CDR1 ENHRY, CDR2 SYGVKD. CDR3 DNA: TGTGCCATCAGTGACGACACAATAGGGCAGTTCTTC. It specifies CAISDDTIGQFF.

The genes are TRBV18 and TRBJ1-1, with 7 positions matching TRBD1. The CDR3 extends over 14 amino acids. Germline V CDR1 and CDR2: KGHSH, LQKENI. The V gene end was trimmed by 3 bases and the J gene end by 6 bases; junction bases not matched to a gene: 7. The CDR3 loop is CASSPFRQGSEAFF. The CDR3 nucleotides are TGTGCCAGCTCACCTTTCAGACAGGGTTCTGAAGCTTTCTTT.

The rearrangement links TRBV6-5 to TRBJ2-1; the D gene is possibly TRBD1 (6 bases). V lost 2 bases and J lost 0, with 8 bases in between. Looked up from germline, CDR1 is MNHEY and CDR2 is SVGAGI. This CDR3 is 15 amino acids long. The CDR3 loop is CASSYGTISYNEQFF. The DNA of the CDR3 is TGTGCCAGCAGTTACGGGACAATCTCCTACAATGAGCAGTTCTTC.

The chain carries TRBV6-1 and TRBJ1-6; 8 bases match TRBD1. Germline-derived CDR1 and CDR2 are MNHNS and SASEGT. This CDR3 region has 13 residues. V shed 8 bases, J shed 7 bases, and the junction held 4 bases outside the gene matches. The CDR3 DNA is TGTGCCAGCCTTAGGACAGGGAATTCACCCCTCCACTTT. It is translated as CASLRTGNSPLHF.